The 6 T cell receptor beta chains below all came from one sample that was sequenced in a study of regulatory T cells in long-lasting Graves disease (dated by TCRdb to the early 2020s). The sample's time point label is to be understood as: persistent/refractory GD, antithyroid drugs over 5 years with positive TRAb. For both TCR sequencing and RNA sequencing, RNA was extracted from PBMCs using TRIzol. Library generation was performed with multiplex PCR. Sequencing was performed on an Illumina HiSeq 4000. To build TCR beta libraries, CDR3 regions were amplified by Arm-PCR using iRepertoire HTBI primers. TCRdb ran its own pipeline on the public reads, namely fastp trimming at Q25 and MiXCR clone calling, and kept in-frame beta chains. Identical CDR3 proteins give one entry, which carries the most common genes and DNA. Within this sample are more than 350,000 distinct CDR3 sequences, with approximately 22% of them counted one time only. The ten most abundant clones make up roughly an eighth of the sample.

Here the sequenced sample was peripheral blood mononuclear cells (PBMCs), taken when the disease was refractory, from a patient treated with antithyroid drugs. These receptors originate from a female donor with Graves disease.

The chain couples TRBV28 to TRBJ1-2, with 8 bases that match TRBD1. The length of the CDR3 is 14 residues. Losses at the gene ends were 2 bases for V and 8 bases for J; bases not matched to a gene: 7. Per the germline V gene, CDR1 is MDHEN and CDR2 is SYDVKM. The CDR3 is CASSLGQGAHGYTF. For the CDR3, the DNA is TGTGCCAGCAGTTTAGGGCAGGGGGCGCACGGCTACACCTTC.

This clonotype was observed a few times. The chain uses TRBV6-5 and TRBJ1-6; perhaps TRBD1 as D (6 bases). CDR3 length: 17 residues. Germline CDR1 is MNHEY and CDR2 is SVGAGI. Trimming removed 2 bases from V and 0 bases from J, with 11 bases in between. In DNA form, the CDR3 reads TGTGCCAGCAGTTACGCAGGACAGAGCTCCTATAATTCACCCCTCCACTTT. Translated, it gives CASSYAGQSSYNSPLHF.

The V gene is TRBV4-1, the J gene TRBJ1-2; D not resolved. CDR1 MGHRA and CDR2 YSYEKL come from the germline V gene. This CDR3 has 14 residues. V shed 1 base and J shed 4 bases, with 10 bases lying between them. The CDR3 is CASSQGGLFYGYTF. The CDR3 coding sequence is TGCGCCAGCAGCCAAGGAGGGCTTTTCTATGGCTACACCTTC.

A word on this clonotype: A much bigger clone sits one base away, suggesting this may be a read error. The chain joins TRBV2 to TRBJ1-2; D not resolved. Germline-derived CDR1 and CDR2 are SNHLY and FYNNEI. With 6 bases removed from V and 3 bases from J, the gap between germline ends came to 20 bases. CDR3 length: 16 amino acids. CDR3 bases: TGTGCCAGCAGCTCCCCCTCTGTCGGCGTGGACTATGGCTACACCTTC. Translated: CASSSPSVGVDYGYTF.

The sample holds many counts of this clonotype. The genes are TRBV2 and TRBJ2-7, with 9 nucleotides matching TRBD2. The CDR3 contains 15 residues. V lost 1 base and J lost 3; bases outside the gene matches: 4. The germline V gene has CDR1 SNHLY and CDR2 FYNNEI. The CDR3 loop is CASSEGSGSYYEQYF. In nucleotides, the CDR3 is TGTGCCAGCAGTGAAGGTAGCGGGAGTTACTACGAGCAGTACTTC.

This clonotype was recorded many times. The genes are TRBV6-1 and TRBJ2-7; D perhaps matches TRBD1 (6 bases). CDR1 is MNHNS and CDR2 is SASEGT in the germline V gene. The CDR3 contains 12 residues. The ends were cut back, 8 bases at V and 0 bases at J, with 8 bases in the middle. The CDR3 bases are TGTGCCAGCGAGGGGGTCTCCTACGAGCAGTACTTC. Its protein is CASEGVSYEQYF.